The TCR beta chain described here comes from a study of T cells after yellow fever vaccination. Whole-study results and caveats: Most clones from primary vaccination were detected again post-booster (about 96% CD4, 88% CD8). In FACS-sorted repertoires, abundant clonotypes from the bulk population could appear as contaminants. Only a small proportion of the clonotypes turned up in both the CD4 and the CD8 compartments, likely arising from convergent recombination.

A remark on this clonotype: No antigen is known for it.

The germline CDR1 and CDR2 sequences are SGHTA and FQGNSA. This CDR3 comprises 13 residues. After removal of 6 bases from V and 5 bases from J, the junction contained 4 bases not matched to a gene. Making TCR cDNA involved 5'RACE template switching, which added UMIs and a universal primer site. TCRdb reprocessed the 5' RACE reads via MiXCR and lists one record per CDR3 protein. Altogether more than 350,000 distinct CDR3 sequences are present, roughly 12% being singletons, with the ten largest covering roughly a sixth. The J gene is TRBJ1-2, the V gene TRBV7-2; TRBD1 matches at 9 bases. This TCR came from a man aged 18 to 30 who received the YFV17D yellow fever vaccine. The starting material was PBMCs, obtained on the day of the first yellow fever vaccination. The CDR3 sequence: CASRQGTGYGYTF. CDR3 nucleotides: TGTGCCAGCAGACAGGGGACAGGGTATGGCTACACCTTC.